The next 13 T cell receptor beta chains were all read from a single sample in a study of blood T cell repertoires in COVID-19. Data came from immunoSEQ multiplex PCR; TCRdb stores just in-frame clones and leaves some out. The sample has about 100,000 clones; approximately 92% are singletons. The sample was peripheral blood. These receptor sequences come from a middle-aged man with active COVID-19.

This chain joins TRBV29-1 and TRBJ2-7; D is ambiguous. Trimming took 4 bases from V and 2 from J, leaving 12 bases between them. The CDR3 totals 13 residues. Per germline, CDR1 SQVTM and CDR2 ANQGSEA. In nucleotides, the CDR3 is TGCAGCGTTGGGGCAGAGAACACCTACGAGCAGTACTTC. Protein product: CSVGAENTYEQYF.

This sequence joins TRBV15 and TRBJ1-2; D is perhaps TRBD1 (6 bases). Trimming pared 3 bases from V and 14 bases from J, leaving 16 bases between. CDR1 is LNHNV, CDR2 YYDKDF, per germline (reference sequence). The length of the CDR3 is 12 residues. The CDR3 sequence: CATSSGGRPGTF. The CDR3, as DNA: TGTGCCACCAGCAGTGGGGGCCGCCCGGGGACCTTC.

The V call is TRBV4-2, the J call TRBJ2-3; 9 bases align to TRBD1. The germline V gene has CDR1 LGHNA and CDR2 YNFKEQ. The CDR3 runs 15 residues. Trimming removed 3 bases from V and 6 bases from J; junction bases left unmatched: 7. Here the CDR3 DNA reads TGTGCCAGCAGCCAGGAAACAGGGGGCGACGATACGCAGTATTTT. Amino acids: CASSQETGGDDTQYF.

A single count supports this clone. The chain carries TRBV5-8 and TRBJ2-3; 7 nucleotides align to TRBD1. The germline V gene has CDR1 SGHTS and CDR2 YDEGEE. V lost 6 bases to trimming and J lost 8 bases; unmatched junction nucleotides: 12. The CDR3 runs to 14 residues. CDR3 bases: TGTGCCAGCACAGACAGGGCCTTCGGCGGTACGCAGTATTTT. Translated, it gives CASTDRAFGGTQYF.

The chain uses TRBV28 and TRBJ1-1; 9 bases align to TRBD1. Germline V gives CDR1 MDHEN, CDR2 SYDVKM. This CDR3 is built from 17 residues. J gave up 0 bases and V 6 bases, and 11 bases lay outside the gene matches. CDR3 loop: CASSRKAQGALNTEAFF. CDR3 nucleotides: TGTGCCAGCAGCCGTAAAGCACAGGGGGCTTTGAACACTGAAGCTTTCTTT. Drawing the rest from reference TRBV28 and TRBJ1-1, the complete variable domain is DVKVTQSSRYLVKRTGEKVFLECVQDMDHENMFWYRQDPGLGLRLIYFSYDVKMKEKGDIPEGYSVSREKKERFSLILESASTNQTSMYLCASSRKAQGALNTEAFFGQGTRLTVV.

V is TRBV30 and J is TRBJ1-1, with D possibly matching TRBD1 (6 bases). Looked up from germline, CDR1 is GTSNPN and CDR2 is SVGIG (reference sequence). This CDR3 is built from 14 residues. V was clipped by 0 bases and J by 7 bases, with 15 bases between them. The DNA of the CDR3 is TGTGCCTGGAGTGTACTCTACAGGGAAAATGAAGCTTTCTTT. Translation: CAWSVLYRENEAFF.

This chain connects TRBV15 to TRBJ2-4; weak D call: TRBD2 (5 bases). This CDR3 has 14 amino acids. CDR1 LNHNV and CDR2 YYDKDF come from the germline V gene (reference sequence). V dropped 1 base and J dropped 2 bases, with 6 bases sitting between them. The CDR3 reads CATSRAGTKNIQYF. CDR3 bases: TGTGCCACCAGCAGAGCCGGGACCAAAAACATTCAGTACTTC.

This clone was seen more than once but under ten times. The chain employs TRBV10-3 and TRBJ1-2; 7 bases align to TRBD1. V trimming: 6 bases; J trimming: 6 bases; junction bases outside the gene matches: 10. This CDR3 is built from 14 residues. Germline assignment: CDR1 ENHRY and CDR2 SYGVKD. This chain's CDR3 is CAIRSHGQENGYTF. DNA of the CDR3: TGTGCCATCAGGAGCCATGGACAGGAGAATGGCTACACCTTC.

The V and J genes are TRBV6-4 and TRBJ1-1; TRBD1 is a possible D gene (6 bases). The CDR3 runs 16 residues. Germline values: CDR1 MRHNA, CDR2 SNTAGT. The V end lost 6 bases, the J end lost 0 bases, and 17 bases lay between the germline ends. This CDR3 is CASSRQARRMNTEAFF. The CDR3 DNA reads TGTGCCAGCAGCCGACAGGCCCGAAGAATGAACACTGAAGCTTTCTTT.

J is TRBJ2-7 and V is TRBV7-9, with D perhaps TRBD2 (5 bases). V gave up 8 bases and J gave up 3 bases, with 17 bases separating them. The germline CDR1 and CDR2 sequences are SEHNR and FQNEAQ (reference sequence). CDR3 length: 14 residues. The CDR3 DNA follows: TGTGCCAGCCGGGATCCCGGGGAAGTCTACGAGCAGTACTTC. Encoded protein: CASRDPGEVYEQYF.

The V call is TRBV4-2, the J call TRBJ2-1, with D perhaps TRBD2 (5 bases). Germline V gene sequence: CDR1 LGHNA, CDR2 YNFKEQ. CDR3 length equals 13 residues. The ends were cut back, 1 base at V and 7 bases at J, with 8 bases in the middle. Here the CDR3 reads CASSQGERNEQFF. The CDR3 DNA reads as TGTGCCAGCAGCCAAGGAGAGCGGAATGAGCAGTTCTTC.

CDR3 loop: CASNPTGGFGETQYF. The CDR3 region has the DNA TGTGCCAGCAACCCAACTGGAGGTTTCGGAGAGACCCAGTACTTC. V gene TRBV3-1 (or the pseudogene TRBV3-2) combines with J gene TRBJ2-5, with D perhaps TRBD2 (5 bases). Germline V CDR1 and CDR2: LGHDT, YNNKEL (reference sequence). Trimming left V 7 bases short and J 4 bases short, with 19 bases between. The CDR3 is 15 amino acids.

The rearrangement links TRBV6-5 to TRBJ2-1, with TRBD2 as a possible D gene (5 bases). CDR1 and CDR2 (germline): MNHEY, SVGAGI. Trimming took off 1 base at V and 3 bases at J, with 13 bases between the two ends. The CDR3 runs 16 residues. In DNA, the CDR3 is TGTGCCAGCAGTTACTTGGCGGGCCTCGGCTACAATGAGCAGTTCTTC. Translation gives CASSYLAGLGYNEQFF.